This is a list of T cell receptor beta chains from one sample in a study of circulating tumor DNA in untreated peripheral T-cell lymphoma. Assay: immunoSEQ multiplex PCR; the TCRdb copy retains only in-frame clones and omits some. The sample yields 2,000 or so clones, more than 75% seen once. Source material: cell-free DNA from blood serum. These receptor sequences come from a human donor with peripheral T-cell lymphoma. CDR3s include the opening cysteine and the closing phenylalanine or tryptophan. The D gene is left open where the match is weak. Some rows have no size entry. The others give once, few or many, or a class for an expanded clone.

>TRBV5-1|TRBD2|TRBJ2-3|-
CASSLKTSGDTDTQYF
TGCGCCAGCAGCCTGAAGACTAGCGGGGACACAGATACGCAGTATTTT
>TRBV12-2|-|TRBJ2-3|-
CASRQGTSGGPDTQYF
TGTGCAAGTCGCCAAGGGACTAGCGGGGGGCCAGATACGCAGTATTTT
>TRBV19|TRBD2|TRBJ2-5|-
CASSIGPSGGQETQYF
TGTGCCAGTAGTATCGGGCCTAGCGGGGGACAAGAGACCCAGTACTTC
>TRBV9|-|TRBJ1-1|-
CASSPQGQQNTEAFF
TGTGCCAGCAGCCCGCAGGGGCAGCAGAACACTGAAGCTTTCTTT
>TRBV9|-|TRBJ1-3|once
CASSVDGASGNTIYF
TGTGCCAGCAGCGTAGACGGGGCCTCTGGAAACACCATATATTTT
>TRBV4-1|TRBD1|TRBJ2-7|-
CASSQGLTGGYEQYF
TGCGCCAGCAGCCAAGGGCTGACAGGGGGCTACGAGCAGTACTTC
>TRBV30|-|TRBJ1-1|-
CAWSDVPGNTEAFF
TGTGCCTGGAGTGACGTCCCGGGGAACACTGAAGCTTTCTTT
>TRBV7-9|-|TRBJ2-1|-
CASSLAGGPNNEQFF
TGTGCCAGCAGCTTAGCGGGAGGCCCCAACAATGAGCAGTTCTTC
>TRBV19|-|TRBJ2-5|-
CASSITGTKTETQYF
TGTGCCAGTAGTATTACAGGAACGAAAACAGAGACCCAGTACTTC
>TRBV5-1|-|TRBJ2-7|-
CASSLEMLTKYEQYF
TGCGCCAGCAGCTTGGAAATGCTAACCAAGTACGAGCAGTACTTC
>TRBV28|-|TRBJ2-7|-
CASSLPRGPHEQYF
TGTGCCAGCAGTTTGCCCAGGGGCCCCCACGAGCAGTACTTC
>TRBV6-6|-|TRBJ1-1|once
CASSPRQASNTEAFF
TGTGCCAGCAGCCCTAGACAGGCTTCGAACACTGAAGCTTTCTTT
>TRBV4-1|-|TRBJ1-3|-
CASSHDRGTGSPGNTIYF
TGCGCCAGCAGCCACGACCGAGGAACAGGGTCCCCTGGAAACACCATATATTTT
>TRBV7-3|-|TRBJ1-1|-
CASSPLVNTEAFF
TGTGCCAGCAGCCCGTTGGTTAACACTGAAGCTTTCTTT
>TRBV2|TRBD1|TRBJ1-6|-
CARTGGRGNNSPLHF
TGTGCCAGGACAGGGGGCCGGGGGAATAATTCACCCCTCCACTTT
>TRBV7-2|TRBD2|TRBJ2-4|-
CASSLPPGTSGGAGPYF
TGTGCCAGCAGCTTGCCCCCCGGGACTAGCGGGGGGGCGGGTCCGTACTTC
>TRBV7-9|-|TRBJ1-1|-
CASTPRMNTEAFF
TGTGCCAGCACCCCCAGGATGAACACTGAAGCTTTCTTT
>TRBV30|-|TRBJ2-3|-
CAWEGGTDTQYF
TGTGCCTGGGAGGGTGGCACAGATACGCAGTATTTT
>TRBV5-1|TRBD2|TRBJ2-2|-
CASSGMAGDFGELFF
TGCGCCAGCAGCGGGATGGCGGGAGATTTCGGGGAGCTGTTTTTT
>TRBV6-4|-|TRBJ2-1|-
CASSDGGGRDEQFF
TGTGCCAGCAGTGACGGGGGCGGGAGAGATGAGCAGTTCTTC
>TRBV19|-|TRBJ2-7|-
CASSNTGNPYEQYF
TGTGCCAGTAGTAATACAGGGAACCCATACGAGCAGTACTTC
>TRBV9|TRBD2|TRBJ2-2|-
CASSVETGGAGELFF
TGTGCCAGCAGCGTAGAAACGGGAGGCGCCGGGGAGCTGTTTTTT
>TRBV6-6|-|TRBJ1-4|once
CASRGTDRNEKLFF
TGTGCCAGCAGGGGGACGGATAGAAATGAAAAACTGTTTTTT
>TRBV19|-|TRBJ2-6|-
CASSIGGGSSGANVLTF
TGTGCCAGTAGTATTGGGGGGGGCAGCTCTGGGGCCAACGTCCTGACTTTC